The clone carrying this T cell receptor beta chain was recorded once. These data come from a study of blood T cell repertoires in COVID-19. Study-level information: Whether acute or convalescent, the COVID-19 samples came from the United States, Italy and Spain.

Original processing notes: Estimation of nucleated cell counts was performed using reference gene primer amplification. Sequencing was performed with immunoSEQ multiplex PCR; in TCRdb, only in-frame clones are kept and a portion is missing. V and J calls and clone size follow that table, whereas D and trimming were derived from the DNA. The table lists just under 150,000 clones, around four fifths of them singletons. This CDR3 is 13 amino acids long. The V gene lost 2 bases and the J gene lost 8 bases, with 12 bases spanning the gap. CDR1 and CDR2 from the germline V gene are WSHSY and SAAADI. The sequence was obtained from a human donor in a cohort sampled during active COVID-19. The rearrangement joins TRBV10-2 to TRBJ1-2; possibly TRBD1 for D (5 bases). The sequencing sample was made of peripheral blood. The CDR3 loop is CASSEAGGDGYTF. CDR3 coding DNA: TGCGCCAGCAGTGAGGCGGGGGGGGACGGCTACACCTTC.